What follows are 31 T cell receptor beta chains derived from one specimen sequenced in a study of shared clonotypes between healthy human individuals. Assay: immunoSEQ multiplex PCR; the TCRdb copy retains only in-frame clones and omits some. The table lists about 2.4 million clones, roughly 93% of them singletons. The sample was naive CD4+ T cells from PBMCs. This sample's subset: CD45RA+ positively selected. The receptors come from a young man in good health. Some clones in this sample may be carry-over from other donors' samples.

The chain employs TRBV5-1 and TRBJ1-2, with a weak D call TRBD1 (5 bases). Germline CDR1 is SGHRS and CDR2 is YFSETQ. The CDR3 sequence is 17 residues long. The V end was cut by 4 bases, the J end by 1 base, with 20 bases between. The CDR3 protein is CASSLLPTEPLNYGYTF. The CDR3 coding sequence is TGCGCCAGCAGCCTACTACCGACAGAACCTCTTAACTATGGCTACACCTTC. The complete variable domain, with remaining parts taken from reference TRBV5-1 and TRBJ1-2, reads KAGVTQTPRYLIKTRGQQVTLSCSPISGHRSVSWYQQTPGQGLQFLFEYFSETQRNKGNFPGRFSGRQFSNSRSEMNVSTLELGDSALYLCASSLLPTEPLNYGYTFGSGTRLTVV.

The chain carries TRBV7-2 and TRBJ2-5; D not resolved. The ends were cut back, 1 base at V and 3 bases at J, with 9 bases in the middle. The germline gives CDR1 SGHTA, CDR2 FQGNSA. This CDR3 has 14 residues. The CDR3 sequence is CASSLDPGKETQYF. DNA for the CDR3: TGTGCCAGCAGCTTAGATCCCGGAAAAGAGACCCAGTACTTC.

The chain recombines TRBV7-6 with TRBJ2-5; 7 positions agree with TRBD1. The trim removed 4 bases at V and 5 bases at J, leaving 4 bases unmatched. This CDR3 contains 13 residues. Germline assignment: CDR1 SGHVS and CDR2 FNYEAQ. The CDR3 bases are TGTGCCAGCAGCTGGGGACAGTCGGAGACCCAGTACTTC. Its protein is CASSWGQSETQYF.

The V call is TRBV5-1, the J call TRBJ1-1, with 9 bases fitting TRBD1. The CDR3 extends over 16 amino acids. The V and J ends lost 4 bases and 5 bases, in that order; junction bases with no gene match: 12. CDR1 and CDR2 (germline): SGHRS, YFSETQ. CDR3 nucleotide sequence: TGCGCCAGCAGCCTTCCTCAGACAGGGGGAAGGACTGAAGCTTTCTTT. Translated, it gives CASSLPQTGGRTEAFF. Filled out from reference TRBV5-1 and TRBJ1-1, the complete variable domain reads KAGVTQTPRYLIKTRGQQVTLSCSPISGHRSVSWYQQTPGQGLQFLFEYFSETQRNKGNFPGRFSGRQFSNSRSEMNVSTLELGDSALYLCASSLPQTGGRTEAFFGQGTRLTVV.

This clone was detected once. The rearrangement links TRBV2 to TRBJ2-7; 8 nucleotides line up with TRBD2. Germline CDR1 and CDR2: SNHLY and FYNNEI. This CDR3 contains 16 residues. V lost 0 bases and J lost 1; bases outside the gene matches: 5. CDR3 sequence (DNA): TGTGCCAGCAGTGAAGCGTTTATAGCGGGGTCCTACGAGCAGTACTTC. Its protein product is CASSEAFIAGSYEQYF.

Concerning this clone: Other DNA sequences within the sample encode an identical CDR3. This chain links TRBV5-1 with TRBJ1-1, with a tentative D call TRBD1 (5 bases). Trimming took off 0 bases at V and 4 bases at J, with 10 bases between the two ends. This CDR3 has 14 residues. The V gene's germline CDR1 is SGHRS and CDR2 YFSETQ. The DNA of the CDR3 is TGCGCCAGCAGCTTGGAGGGACGCGGCACTGAAGCTTTCTTT. Translating gives CASSLEGRGTEAFF.

V usage is TRBV9 and J usage is TRBJ2-2; D is unclear. Trimming took off 4 bases at V and 6 bases at J, with 10 bases between the two ends. The CDR3 loop spans 13 amino acids. Looked up from germline, CDR1 is SGDLS and CDR2 is YYNGEE. CDR3 DNA sequence: TGTGCCAGCAGCCCCGGCGGCCCCGGGGAGCTGTTTTTT. This sequence encodes CASSPGGPGELFF.

The J gene is TRBJ1-1, the V gene TRBV7-2, with a possible D match to TRBD1 (5 bases). The CDR3 loop spans 14 amino acids. Germline V gene sequence: CDR1 SGHTA, CDR2 FQGNSA. The V end was cut by 3 bases, the J end by 2 bases, with 10 bases between. The CDR3 loop is CASSFHRTNTEAFF. CDR3 sequence (DNA): TGTGCCAGCAGCTTCCACAGGACCAACACTGAAGCTTTCTTT.

This clone is a singleton in its sample. The CDR3 region is CASTGIAGGPSNTGELFF. DNA of the CDR3: TGTGCCAGTACGGGTATAGCGGGAGGGCCCTCGAACACCGGGGAGCTGTTTTTT. The chain links TRBV19 to TRBJ2-2, with 11 positions matching TRBD2. The junction had 10 bases not matched to a gene; V was cut back by 7 bases and J by 0 bases. CDR3 length: 18 residues. Per the germline V gene, CDR1 is LNHDA and CDR2 is SQIVND (reference sequence).

Notes on this clone: Other DNA sequences in this specimen translate into the identical CDR3. The chain combines TRBV7-2 with TRBJ2-2; 10 bases are shared with TRBD1. With 5 bases clipped from V and 7 bases from J, the junction kept 4 bases outside the gene matches. The CDR3 has 14 amino acids. The germline V gene has CDR1 SGHTA and CDR2 FQGNSA. CDR3 coding DNA: TGTGCCAGCAGCCGACAGGGGGCTGGCGGGGAGCTGTTTTTT. This translates into CASSRQGAGGELFF.

The genes are TRBV11-2 and TRBJ2-1; 9 nucleotides line up with TRBD1. Germline CDR1 reads SGHAT; CDR2 reads FQNNGV. This CDR3 region has 17 residues. After removal of 5 bases from V and 5 bases from J, the junction contained 13 bases not matched to a gene. The CDR3 DNA is TGTGCCAGCAGCCTAGGGGGGACAGGGAACCTCAACAATGAGCAGTTCTTC. It translates to CASSLGGTGNLNNEQFF.

The V call is TRBV29-1, the J call TRBJ1-2; 7 bases line up with TRBD1. Germline CDR1 and CDR2: SQVTM and ANQGSEA. The V segment lost 7 bases and the J segment 6 bases; nucleotides outside the gene matches: 8. This CDR3 comprises 12 residues. The CDR3 is CSGAQGRNGYTF. The CDR3, as DNA: TGCAGCGGCGCACAGGGGAGAAATGGCTACACCTTC.

In its sample, this clone was seen a few times. The rearrangement uses TRBV5-1 and TRBJ1-5; no reliable D call. The CDR3 is 14 residues long. Germline CDR1 and CDR2: SGHRS and YFSETQ. V was shortened by 4 bases and J by 0 bases, with 8 bases between the two germline ends. The CDR3 nucleotides read TGCGCCAGCAGCCTTGGGCTTAGCAATCAGCCCCAGCATTTT. This translates into CASSLGLSNQPQHF.

A word on this clone: Other DNA sequences in this specimen translate into the identical CDR3. V usage is TRBV5-1 and J usage is TRBJ1-3; 8 bases agree with TRBD1. The germline CDR1 and CDR2 sequences are SGHRS and YFSETQ. Losses at the gene ends were 0 bases for V and 4 bases for J; bases not matched to a gene: 3. This CDR3 comprises 15 residues. CDR3 nucleotides: TGCGCCAGCAGCTTGGAAGGACAGGGAGGAAACACCATATATTTT. Its translation is CASSLEGQGGNTIYF. Combining the CDR3 with reference TRBV5-1 and TRBJ1-3 gives the whole variable domain KAGVTQTPRYLIKTRGQQVTLSCSPISGHRSVSWYQQTPGQGLQFLFEYFSETQRNKGNFPGRFSGRQFSNSRSEMNVSTLELGDSALYLCASSLEGQGGNTIYFGEGSWLTVV.

V usage is TRBV4-1 and J usage is TRBJ1-5; D remains unclear. The ends were cut back, 6 bases at V and 0 bases at J, with 18 bases in the middle. The CDR3 spans 17 residues. The germline V gene has CDR1 MGHRA and CDR2 YSYEKL. The CDR3 loop is CASSRQPNDYSNQPQHF. CDR3 nucleotides: TGCGCCAGCAGTCGCCAACCGAACGACTATAGCAATCAGCCCCAGCATTTT.

The chain uses TRBV5-5 and TRBJ2-5, with D perhaps matching TRBD1 or TRBD2 (5 bases each). The CDR3 length is 14 residues. V lost 1 base to trimming and J lost 4 bases, with 11 bases between them. The germline V gene has CDR1 SGHKS and CDR2 YYEKEE (reference sequence). The CDR3 DNA reads TGTGCCAGCAGCTTGATTGGGGGTACAGAGACCCAGTACTTC. It specifies CASSLIGGTETQYF.

The table lists this clone with a count of one. The chain links TRBV7-3 to TRBJ2-1, with a possible D match to TRBD2 (6 bases). V dropped 5 bases and J dropped 4 bases, with 12 bases sitting between them. The CDR3 length is 14 residues. CDR1 and CDR2 from the germline V gene are SGHTA and FQGTGA. In DNA, the CDR3 is TGTGCCAGCAGCCCCGGGACTCCTTACAATGAGCAGTTCTTC. It specifies CASSPGTPYNEQFF.

This sequence joins TRBV28 and TRBJ1-5; D gene ambiguous. Per germline, CDR1 MDHEN and CDR2 SYDVKM. Trimming stripped 4 bases from V and 4 bases from J, with 2 bases between. This CDR3 region has 11 residues. The CDR3 here is CASSYNQPQHF. In DNA, the CDR3 is TGTGCCAGCAGTTATAATCAGCCCCAGCATTTT.

Details on this clone: The same CDR3 can be traced to other DNA sequences in this sample. This sequence joins TRBV4-1 and TRBJ1-1; D is perhaps TRBD1 (5 bases). V was shortened by 0 bases and J by 5 bases, with 10 bases between the two germline ends. The germline V gene encodes CDR1 MGHRA and CDR2 YSYEKL. This CDR3 has 14 amino acids. CDR3 nucleotide sequence: TGCGCCAGCAGCCAAGATAGGGGTGGGACTGAAGCTTTCTTT. This translates into CASSQDRGGTEAFF.

The gene calls are TRBV9 and TRBJ2-1, with 13 bases aligning to TRBD2. J gave up 12 bases and V 4 bases, and 10 bases lay outside the gene matches. The germline gives CDR1 SGDLS, CDR2 YYNGEE. This CDR3 comprises 15 residues. CDR3 region: CASSLSGTSGIGQFF. In DNA form, the CDR3 reads TGTGCCAGCAGCCTAAGTGGGACTAGCGGGATTGGGCAGTTCTTC.

This clone was recorded once. The rearrangement joins TRBV20-1 to TRBJ2-3; either TRBD1 or TRBD2 may fit D (5 bases each). Trimming removed 6 bases at V and 8 bases at J, with 12 bases between. Looked up from germline, CDR1 is DFQATT and CDR2 is SNEGSKA (reference sequence). The CDR3 runs to 11 residues. CDR3 DNA: TGCAGTGCACCCGGGACGGGTACGCAGTATTTT. Its translation is CSAPGTGTQYF.

The chain combines TRBV12-5 with TRBJ2-2; no clear D. Germline V CDR1 and CDR2: LGHNT, FRNRAP. The V gene lost 1 base and the J gene lost 0 bases, with 3 bases spanning the gap. The CDR3 length is 14 residues. The CDR3 region has the DNA TGTGCTAGTGGTTTGGGGTCGAACACCGGGGAGCTGTTTTTT. This codes for CASGLGSNTGELFF.

The chain carries TRBV4-1 and TRBJ2-7; 8 bases fit TRBD1. CDR3 length: 13 amino acids. After removal of 0 bases from V and 7 bases from J, the junction contained 2 bases not matched to a gene. The germline CDR1 and CDR2 sequences are MGHRA and YSYEKL. The CDR3 bases are TGCGCCAGCAGCCAAGAGGGGGACAGGGAGCAGTACTTC. Its protein product is CASSQEGDREQYF.

The chain is built from TRBV6-5 and TRBJ1-3; no clear D. The germline CDR1 and CDR2 sequences are MNHEY and SVGAGI. Trimming pared 0 bases from V and 4 bases from J, leaving 10 bases between. The CDR3 is made up of 15 amino acids. The CDR3 coding sequence is TGTGCCAGCAGTTACTCTAGAGGACCGGGAAACACCATATATTTT. Protein product: CASSYSRGPGNTIYF.

The gene calls are TRBV4-3 and TRBJ1-3; the D is unclear. Germline loops: CDR1 LGHNA, CDR2 YSLEER. Trimming pared 0 bases from V and 0 bases from J, leaving 6 bases between. This CDR3 contains 15 residues. The DNA for the CDR3 is TGCGCCAGCAGCCAAGAGTACGGCTCTGGAAACACCATATATTTT. It specifies CASSQEYGSGNTIYF.

The chain couples TRBV5-4 to TRBJ1-2; no firm D call. Germline lookup yields CDR1 SGHNT and CDR2 YYREEE (reference sequence). The length of the CDR3 is 15 residues. Trimming took 4 bases from V and 3 from J, leaving 16 bases between them. CDR3 DNA: TGTGCCAGCAGCCAGTCCCCGGGGAATGACTATGGCTACACCTTC. This sequence encodes CASSQSPGNDYGYTF.

This sequence joins TRBV15 and TRBJ1-4, with D perhaps TRBD1 (5 bases). The germline V gene encodes CDR1 LNHNV and CDR2 YYDKDF (reference sequence). The CDR3 extends over 15 amino acids. Trimming took 0 bases from V and 8 from J, leaving 13 bases between them. As DNA, the CDR3 is TGTGCCACCAGCAGAGAATCAGGGTCAAGGGAAAAACTGTTTTTT. Translating it yields CATSRESGSREKLFF. The whole variable domain, filled in from reference TRBV15 and TRBJ1-4, reads DAMVIQNPRYQVTQFGKPVTLSCSQTLNHNVMYWYQQKSSQAPKLLFHYYDKDFNNEADTPDNFQSRRPNTSFCFLDIRSPGLGDTAMYLCATSRESGSREKLFFGSGTQLSVL.

The chain combines TRBV25-1 with TRBJ1-4; TRBD1 might be the D (6 bases). CDR1 is MGHDK and CDR2 is SYGVNS in the germline V gene. The CDR3 runs 15 residues. Trimming shortened V by 3 bases and J by 4 bases, and 12 bases separated the two germline ends. The CDR3 loop reads CASSDIDRYNEKLFF. The CDR3, as DNA: TGTGCCAGCAGTGATATTGACAGGTATAATGAAAAACTGTTTTTT.

The rearrangement links TRBV5-1 to TRBJ2-5; perhaps TRBD1 as D (5 bases). This CDR3 region has 12 residues. CDR1 is SGHRS, CDR2 YFSETQ, per germline. V was shortened by 6 bases and J by 1 base, with 7 bases between the two germline ends. The CDR3 nucleotides are TGCGCCAGCACGGACATCCAAGAGACCCAGTACTTC. This translates into CASTDIQETQYF. The full variable domain, rest sourced from reference TRBV5-1 and TRBJ2-5, is KAGVTQTPRYLIKTRGQQVTLSCSPISGHRSVSWYQQTPGQGLQFLFEYFSETQRNKGNFPGRFSGRQFSNSRSEMNVSTLELGDSALYLCASTDIQETQYFGPGTRLLVL.

The chain links TRBV7-9 to TRBJ1-2; possibly TRBD1 for D (6 bases). The CDR3 covers 14 residues. The V gene's germline CDR1 is SEHNR and CDR2 FQNEAQ (reference sequence). The V and J ends lost 4 bases and 11 bases respectively, with 20 bases between them. CDR3 bases: TGTGCCAGCAGCTCCCGGGACCGAGGGGGGTTGTACACCTTC. Translating it yields CASSSRDRGGLYTF.

The chain links TRBV2 to TRBJ2-3; D is ambiguous. CDR3 length: 11 residues. The V gene's germline CDR1 is SNHLY and CDR2 FYNNEI. V lost 3 bases, J lost 7 bases, and 5 bases lay in between. The DNA for the CDR3 is TGTGCCAGCAGTGAGGTTCATACGCAGTATTTT. It codes for CASSEVHTQYF.